The 22 T cell receptor beta chains given below trace back to one sample, sequenced in a study of OX40 agonist ivuxolimab in advanced cancers. The protocol was immunoSEQ multiplex PCR, while the TCRdb copy is restricted to in-frame clones and leaves out a portion. The sample shows some 120,000 clones, around 92% of them seen only once. This sample comprised CD4+ or CD8+ T cells sorted from blood, obtained in a trial of the OX40 agonist ivuxolimab. Source of these receptors: an adult with an advanced solid tumor such as melanoma, head and neck, liver or kidney cancer.

The DNA for the CDR3 is TGTGCCAGCAGCTTATATTCGGGACAGGGGGCGTCACCCCTCCACTTT. Translating it yields CASSLYSGQGASPLHF. The chain carries TRBV7-3 and TRBJ1-6, with 12 bases lining up with TRBD1. This CDR3 has 16 residues. Germline V gives CDR1 SGHTA, CDR2 FQGTGA. V dropped 2 bases and J dropped 10; count of bases not matched to a gene: 6.

The gene calls are TRBV9 and TRBJ1-1; tentatively, D is TRBD1 (5 bases). The CDR3 is 14 residues long. The ends were cut back, 1 base at V and 2 bases at J, with 9 bases in the middle. Germline V gene data show CDR1 as SGDLS and CDR2 as YYNGEE. The CDR3 protein is CASSVSGINTEAFF. CDR3 in DNA: TGTGCCAGCAGCGTATCAGGGATTAACACTGAAGCTTTCTTT.

The chain links TRBV5-1 to TRBJ2-1; D is unclear. This CDR3 comprises 12 residues. The ends were cut back, 0 bases at V and 7 bases at J, with 5 bases in the middle. Germline V gene sequence: CDR1 SGHRS, CDR2 YFSETQ. The CDR3 region is CASSLGRNEQFF. DNA of the CDR3: TGCGCCAGCAGCTTGGGGCGTAATGAGCAGTTCTTC.

The chain employs TRBV5-1 and TRBJ2-3; D perhaps matches TRBD2 (5 bases). The V and J ends lost 4 bases and 4 bases respectively, with 7 bases between them. The CDR3 length is 12 residues. CDR1 is SGHRS, CDR2 YFSETQ, per germline. Here the CDR3 reads CASSVGADTQYF. The CDR3 DNA is TGCGCCAGCAGCGTCGGGGCAGATACGCAGTATTTT.

The rearrangement joins TRBV7-9 to TRBJ1-4; possibly TRBD1 for D (5 bases). CDR3 length: 14 amino acids. Germline loops: CDR1 SEHNR, CDR2 FQNEAQ (reference sequence). V lost 5 bases and J 8 bases, leaving 15 bases between the germline ends. CDR3 bases: TGTGCCAGCAGCCGAGCCGGGACCAAGGAAAAACTGTTTTTT. Amino acid sequence: CASSRAGTKEKLFF. The variable domain in full, with the rest retrieved from reference TRBV7-9 and TRBJ1-4, is DTGVSQNPRHKITKRGQNVTFRCDPISEHNRLYWYRQTLGQGPEFLTYFQNEAQLEKSRLLSDRFSAERPKGSFSTLEIQRTEQGDSAMYLCASSRAGTKEKLFFGSGTQLSVL.

V gene TRBV21-1 combines with J gene TRBJ2-3; no DNA check was done on the table's D call, TRBD2. TRBV21-1 is labeled a pseudogene. The CDR3 sequence is 14 residues long. For the CDR3, the DNA is TGTGCCAGCAGCAAAGCTGGAGGGTGTGATACGCAGTATTTT. The encoded protein is CASSKAGGCDTQYF.

This clone was counted a few times. The V gene is TRBV7-9, the J gene TRBJ2-3; D call uncertain. The length of the CDR3 is 13 residues. Germline V gene data show CDR1 as SEHNR and CDR2 as FQNEAQ (reference sequence). V gave up 1 base and J gave up 3 bases, with 5 bases separating them. For the CDR3, the DNA is TGTGCCAGCAGCTTAGTGGAAACAGATACGCAGTATTTT. Residues: CASSLVETDTQYF.

This clone was recorded a few times. The chain joins TRBV6-1 to TRBJ2-7; D unresolved. The CDR3 has 14 amino acids. Trimming took off 4 bases at V and 3 bases at J, with 13 bases between the two ends. Germline V gene data show CDR1 as MNHNS and CDR2 as SASEGT. This CDR3 reads CASSVQNSGYEQYF. The CDR3 DNA follows: TGTGCCAGCAGTGTACAGAATTCTGGCTACGAGCAGTACTTC.

The chain recombines TRBV25-1 with TRBJ2-1; 9 nucleotides line up with TRBD2. Germline lookup yields CDR1 MGHDK and CDR2 SYGVNS. The J segment lost 8 bases and the V segment lost 3 bases, leaving 8 bases of the junction unmatched. The CDR3 spans 15 residues. The CDR3 region has the DNA TGTGCCAGCAGTGACGGGACTAGCAGTTATGATGAGCAGTTCTTC. Encoded protein: CASSDGTSSYDEQFF.

The chain's CDR3 is CASDSSAGELFF. Here the CDR3 DNA reads TGTGCCAGCGACAGCTCAGCCGGGGAGCTGTTTTTT. The chain combines TRBV28 with TRBJ2-2, with D perhaps TRBD1 (5 bases). Trimming left V 8 bases short and J 6 bases short, with 10 bases between. Germline V CDR1 and CDR2: MDHEN, SYDVKM. There are 12 residues in the CDR3.

V gene TRBV28 combines with J gene TRBJ1-2; no reliable D call. This CDR3 comprises 12 residues. The germline V and J ends were trimmed by 7 bases and 4 bases, with 10 bases remaining between them. Per the germline V gene, CDR1 is MDHEN and CDR2 is SYDVKM. DNA of the CDR3: TGTGCCAGCATCGGCAGGTTCTATGGCTACACCTTC. Translated, it gives CASIGRFYGYTF.

The chain recombines TRBV19 with TRBJ2-3; 9 bases match TRBD1. The length of the CDR3 is 14 residues. V lost 6 bases to trimming and J lost 4 bases; unmatched junction nucleotides: 5. Germline V gives CDR1 LNHDA, CDR2 SQIVND (reference sequence). CDR3 nucleotide sequence: TGTGCCAGTAGACCGGGACAGGGTGCAGATACGCAGTATTTT. It translates to CASRPGQGADTQYF. The variable domain in full, with the rest retrieved from reference TRBV19 and TRBJ2-3, is DGGITQSPKYLFRKEGQNVTLSCEQNLNHDAMYWYRQDPGQGLRLIYYSQIVNDFQKGDIAEGYSVSREKKESFPLTVTSAQKNPTAFYLCASRPGQGADTQYFGPGTRLTVL.

This clone was seen only once. The V and J genes are TRBV2 and TRBJ2-2; possible D gene TRBD2, 5 bases. This CDR3 has 14 residues. Germline CDR1 SNHLY, CDR2 FYNNEI. Deletions cut 2 bases from V and 1 base from J, with 5 bases between. CDR3 in DNA: TGTGCCAGCAGTGAAAGCGGGAACACCGGGGAGCTGTTTTTT. Translated, it gives CASSESGNTGELFF.

This clone has a single count. The gene calls are TRBV28 and TRBJ2-2; a weak D match, TRBD2 (5 bases). CDR3 length equals 15 residues. V was clipped by 0 bases and J by 3 bases, with 8 bases between them. Germline V gene sequence: CDR1 MDHEN, CDR2 SYDVKM. The CDR3 here is CASSLWGSYTGELFF. In DNA, the CDR3 is TGTGCCAGCAGTTTATGGGGGAGTTACACCGGGGAGCTGTTTTTT.

The rearrangement joins TRBV7-9 to TRBJ2-1; no reliable D call. The germline V gene encodes CDR1 SEHNR and CDR2 FQNEAQ (reference sequence). The V end was cut by 4 bases, the J end by 0 bases, with 10 bases between. CDR3 length: 15 amino acids. The CDR3: CASSSVAASYNEQFF. CDR3 nucleotide sequence: TGTGCCAGCAGCTCCGTGGCCGCCTCCTACAATGAGCAGTTCTTC.

The rearrangement links TRBV19 to TRBJ2-7; 8 nucleotides match TRBD2. The V and J ends lost 2 bases and 2 bases, in that order; junction bases with no gene match: 5. The CDR3 sequence is 15 residues long. Germline CDR1 reads LNHDA; CDR2 reads SQIVND (reference sequence). CDR3 bases: TGTGCCAGTAGTATATCGGCGGGGGGTACCTACGAGCAGTACTTC. It translates to CASSISAGGTYEQYF.

DNA of the CDR3: TGTGCCAGCAGCTCTCAAGTAAGGCCTGAAGCTTTCTTT. It is translated as CASSSQVRPEAFF. The V and J genes are TRBV14 and TRBJ1-1; D gene uncertain. The CDR3 extends over 13 amino acids. Trimming pared 5 bases from V and 6 bases from J, leaving 13 bases between. Germline loops: CDR1 SGHDN, CDR2 FVKESK.

This clone has just one count. This chain joins TRBV19 and TRBJ2-3; D unresolved. The CDR3 loop spans 15 amino acids. Germline-derived CDR1 and CDR2 are LNHDA and SQIVND (reference sequence). Trimming took off 3 bases at V and 4 bases at J, with 14 bases between the two ends. CDR3 nucleotides: TGTGCCAGTAGTATGGGTGGGGTTTGGGCAGATACGCAGTATTTT. It is translated as CASSMGGVWADTQYF.

The genes are TRBV6-5 and TRBJ1-5, with 7 bases identical to TRBD1. The CDR3 contains 15 residues. Germline V gene data show CDR1 as MNHEY and CDR2 as SVGAGI. J gave up 1 base and V 4 bases, and 4 bases lay outside the gene matches. CDR3 loop: CASSSQGGSNQPQHF. CDR3 nucleotide sequence: TGTGCCAGCAGTTCCCAGGGGGGGAGCAATCAGCCCCAGCATTTT.

This chain uses TRBV9 with TRBJ1-3; 8 nucleotides match TRBD1. After removal of 0 bases from V and 0 bases from J, the junction contained 2 bases not matched to a gene. The CDR3 totals 16 residues. Per germline, CDR1 SGDLS and CDR2 YYNGEE. In DNA form, the CDR3 reads TGTGCCAGCAGCGTAGTCGGGACAGGCTCTGGAAACACCATATATTTT. This encodes CASSVVGTGSGNTIYF.

The count of this clone is one. The chain carries TRBV4-3 and TRBJ1-3, with 8 bases identical to TRBD1. There are 16 residues in the CDR3. Germline values: CDR1 LGHNA, CDR2 YSLEER. The trim removed 4 bases at V and 4 bases at J, leaving 9 bases unmatched. CDR3 in DNA: TGCGCCAGCAGCCCAGGGACAGGACAGTTGGGAAACACCATATATTTT. Its protein is CASSPGTGQLGNTIYF.

The V and J genes are TRBV19 and TRBJ1-5; 10 bases agree with TRBD1. Trimming at V came to 4 bases and at J to 0 bases, leaving 9 bases not matched to a gene. The germline CDR1 and CDR2 sequences are LNHDA and SQIVND (reference sequence). The CDR3 totals 18 residues. DNA of the CDR3: TGTGCCAGTAGTAGTGGGGACAGGGGCCCGTATAGCAATCAGCCCCAGCATTTT. Translation gives CASSSGDRGPYSNQPQHF.